This TCR beta chain stems from a study of blood T cell repertoires in COVID-19. Looked up from germline, CDR1 is SGDLS and CDR2 is YYNGEE. Trimming at V came to 3 bases and at J to 4 bases, leaving 7 bases not matched to a gene. CDR3 size: 16 residues. This clone was seen only once. Per the authors' pipeline: Nucleated cell counts were estimated from reference gene primer amplification. Generated by immunoSEQ multiplex PCR, the TCRdb table keeps only in-frame clones and is missing some. That table furnishes V, J and clone size, whereas the DNA furnished D and trimming. Of about 350,000 clones detected, roughly 90% appear once; the ten largest clones hold 3.9%.

V gene TRBV9 combines with J gene TRBJ2-2; TRBD1 agrees at 9 bases. The sequenced sample was peripheral blood. This sequence was found in a woman aged 55-69 years with COVID-19, enrolled during active disease. The CDR3 nucleotides read TGTGCCAGCAGCGGTGGACAGGGGATGGTCACCGGGGAGCTGTTTTTT. Its translation: CASSGGQGMVTGELFF.